This T cell receptor (beta chain) is drawn from a study of blood T cell repertoires in COVID-19. The wider study: T cells, B-cell-depleted T cells, or PBMCs provided the cDNA or gDNA that served as material.

This clone was detected once. Germline CDR1 and CDR2: MNHEY and SVGEGT. CDR3 length: 14 residues. Trimming took 6 bases from V and 6 from J, leaving 15 bases between them. Study processing details: For nucleated cells, counts were estimated from reference gene primer amplification. Measured with immunoSEQ multiplex PCR; TCRdb has only the in-frame clones, and not every one. V and J calls and clone size come straight from that table; D and trimming were deduced from the DNA. The repertoire holds 75,000 to 95,000 clones, with around 90% as singletons. The TCR sequence derives from a woman aged 55-69 years with COVID-19, enrolled during active disease. This rearrangement joins TRBV6-2 or TRBV6-3 to TRBJ2-1; D call uncertain. The sequenced sample was peripheral blood. This CDR3 reads CASSPSPGRNEQFF. The CDR3 DNA reads TGTGCCAGCAGCCCCTCCCCGGGTCGCAATGAGCAGTTCTTC.